This T cell receptor beta chain originates from a study of vaccination and CD4 T cells after COVID-19. Time point indicated: late sampling 161 to 241 days after vaccination in three convalescent patients. Germline CDR1 reads LNHDA; CDR2 reads SQIVND (reference sequence). The V gene lost 3 bases and the J gene lost 0 bases, with 8 bases spanning the gap. CDR3 length: 14 residues. TCRdb independently ran MiXCR on the PCR reads; one entry per CDR3 protein. Among about 29,000 distinct CDR3 sequences listed, around 49% were seen once. The sample in question was CD4+ T cells from blood, obtained about 7 months after SARS-CoV-2 vaccination. V and J are TRBV19 and TRBJ1-1; D gene uncertain. The sequence was obtained from a human donor who had recovered from COVID-19. The CDR3 bases are TGTGCCAGTAGTATTCCTTCAGTGAACACTGAAGCTTTCTTT. Its translation: CASSIPSVNTEAFF.